This T cell receptor (beta chain) was sequenced for a study of T-cell reconstitution after alpha-beta-depleted transplantation in children (dated by TCRdb to 2015 to 2016). About the full investigation: The study quantitatively tracked T-cell immune reconstitution after TCRalphabeta/CD19-depleted allogeneic hematopoietic cell transplantation in children using TCR repertoire profiling.

Receptor libraries were prepared by PCR. Instrument used: Illumina HiSeq 2500. To normalize quantification of the TCRbeta repertoire, the TCR libraries were built with molecular barcoding that relied on unique molecular identifiers. TCRdb redid the processing of the public reads, applying fastp at Q25 and MiXCR, and retained in-frame beta chains. Duplicate CDR3 protein sequences are folded into a single record with the most common DNA and genes. The sample includes hundreds of thousands of distinct CDR3 sequences, with roughly 7.8% observed a single time. The ten largest clones add up to 8.5% to 9.5% of the sample. The label giving this sample's treatment or condition can be read as: allogeneic hematopoietic cell transplantation with graft depleted of TCRalphabeta T cells and CD19 B cells. Transplant recipients were children who received TCRalphabeta/CD19-depleted allogeneic hematopoietic cell grafts.

The germline V gene (reference sequence) provides CDR1 LGHDT and CDR2 YNNKEL. Germline trimming amounts to 1 base on V and 6 bases on J, with 6 as the count of junction bases outside the gene matches. The CDR3 holds 15 amino acids from the cysteine to the valine. Only the CDR3 DNA stays, 45 bases, in frame from base 1. The sample holds a few counts of this clonotype. The antigen it recognizes is unknown. No base quality values were provided; no much bigger clone lies one nucleotide off. Overall study results and their limits: In some patients, high TCRbeta diversity at day 60 was attributed to recipient T cells and intrathymic progenitors that had survived conditioning. Over subsequent months, a decline in hyperexpanded clone frequencies was noted, and after one year, T-cell counts and TCRbeta diversity were mostly ascribed to newly produced T cells. Apparently early alphabetaT-cell count recovery about two months after transplant reportedly relied on only several hundred rapidly expanded clones derived from non-depleted graft cells.

The sequence links TRBV3-1 to TRBJ2-7; a stretch of 10 junction bases matches TRBD2. This clonotype originated in a female patient aged 2 to 10 who had a stem cell transplant for Fanconi anemia, so the T cells may come from the graft donor. Source: peripheral blood, taken 360 days after TCRalphabeta/CD19-depleted stem cell transplant. Read as DNA, the sequence is TGTGCCAGCAGCCAAGGGGCTAGCGGGGGCCTCGAGCAGTACGTC. It is translated as CASSQGASGGLEQYV.